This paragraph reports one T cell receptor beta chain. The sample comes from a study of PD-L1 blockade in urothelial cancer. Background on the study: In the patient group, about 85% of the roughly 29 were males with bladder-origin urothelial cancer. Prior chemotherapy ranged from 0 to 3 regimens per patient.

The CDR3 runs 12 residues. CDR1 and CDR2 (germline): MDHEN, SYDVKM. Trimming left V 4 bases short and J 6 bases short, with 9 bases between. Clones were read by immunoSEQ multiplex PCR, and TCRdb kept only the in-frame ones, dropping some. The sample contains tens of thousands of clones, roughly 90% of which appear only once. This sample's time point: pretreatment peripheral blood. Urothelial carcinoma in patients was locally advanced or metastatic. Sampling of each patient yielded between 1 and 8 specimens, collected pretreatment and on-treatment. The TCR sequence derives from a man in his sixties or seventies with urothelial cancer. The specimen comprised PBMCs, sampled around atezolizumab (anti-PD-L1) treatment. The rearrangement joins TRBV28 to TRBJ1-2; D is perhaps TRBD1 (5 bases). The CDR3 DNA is TGTGCCAGCAGTTGGGGGGAAAATGGCTACACCTTC. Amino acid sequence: CASSWGENGYTF.